The present T cell receptor (beta chain) was sequenced within a study of beta chain bispecific antibodies for T cell cancers. Across the whole study: Surface TRBV12 (TRBV12-3) was on Jurkat, TRBV5-5 on HPB-ALL.

From the 5' RACE reads, TCRdb called clonotypes with MiXCR, one entry per CDR3 protein. The sample has about 20,000 distinct CDR3 sequences; approximately 2% are singletons. As for this clonotype: Its antigen is currently unknown.

Trimming stripped 7 bases from V and 6 bases from J, with 10 bases between. The CDR3 runs to 12 residues. Germline assignment: CDR1 SEHNR and CDR2 FQNEAQ (reference sequence). T cells were expanded from blood mononuclear cells for about 3 days with anti-CD3 OKT3 or CD3/CD28 beads. Jurkat-T cell coculture with anti-TRBV12, compared with an anti-CD19 control. Overall study findings and caveats: Anti-TRBV5-5 antibody staining may include highly similar TRBV5-6 cells. Versus anti-CD19, anti-TRBV12 exposure cut the TRBV12-3 share of TRBV signal by approximately 99%. Only targeted and closely related TRBV genes appeared affected. Most targeted TRBV signal came from the leukemia cell line cells, not normal T cells.

Sequenced here: healthy donor T cells cultured with leukemia cells, sampled from a culture containing a bispecific antibody targeting TCR Vbeta12. The sequence derives from a human donor in good health. Some clones in this sample may be carry-over from other donors' samples. The chain employs TRBV7-9 and TRBJ1-5; a weak D match, TRBD1 (6 bases). The CDR3 DNA is TGTGCCAGCACACAGGGAGTTCAGCCCCAGCATTTT. Its translation: CASTQGVQPQHF.